This TCR beta chain was recovered during a study of CD8 T cells in ankylosing spondylitis. The CDR3 consists of 15 residues. V trimming: 1 base; J trimming: 4 bases; junction bases outside the gene matches: 9. Per the germline V gene, CDR1 is DFQATT and CDR2 is SNEGSKA (reference sequence). Whole-study results and caveats: In ankylosing spondylitis patients, matched synovial fluid reportedly showed significant enrichment of disease-linked clones. Clones linked to the disease showed a CD8+ phenotype. They occurred at relatively low frequencies in peripheral blood. Blood from ankylosing spondylitis patients appeared to carry a characteristic eight-variant TCR beta motif.

In this sample, this clonotype turned up many times. Its target is unknown. One entry per CDR3 protein results from TCRdb running MiXCR on the 5' RACE reads. The sample includes under 55,000 distinct CDR3 sequences, 6.5% to 8% of them seen just once. The sequence derives from a female donor with ankylosing spondylitis or in good health (not recorded which). This chain links TRBV20-1 with TRBJ1-2; 7 bases match TRBD1. Sequencing used blood, either unsorted or a sorted T cell fraction (not recorded which). The DNA for the CDR3 is TGCAGTGCTAGAGCCTCACAGGGGATAGCCTATGGCTACACCTTC. Protein product: CSARASQGIAYGYTF.